This is a list of T cell receptor beta chains from one sample in a study of cytomegalovirus exposure and HLA in healthy donors. Repertoires were generated with immunoSEQ multiplex PCR, while TCRdb's copy carries only in-frame clones and drops some. The data hold fewer than 60,000 clones, with around 77% observed a single time. The sample consisted of PBMCs. The origin of the receptors is a woman between 35 and 50 years old in good health and CMV-seropositive. CDR3s include the opening cysteine and the closing phenylalanine or tryptophan. The order of the fields is clone size, V gene, J gene, D gene, CDR3 length, CDR3 DNA, CDR3 protein. D genes are given only for firm matches. For some rows the clone size is stated as once, few or many, or as a class when expanded; others skip it.

-	TRBV7-9	TRBJ1-2	-	13	TGTGCCAGCAGCTTAGAGGGAGGATATGGCTACACCTTC	CASSLEGGYGYTF
few	TRBV27	TRBJ2-7	TRBD1	11	TGTGCCACCTGGACAGGCCACGAGCAGTACTTC	CATWTGHEQYF
-	TRBV5-4	TRBJ2-7	TRBD1	14	TGTGCCAGCAGCTTGGGACAGGGGCCTCGCGAGCAGTACTTC	CASSLGQGPREQYF
-	TRBV30	TRBJ2-1	TRBD2	13	TGTGCCTGGATTGGGCTAGCGGAGAATGAGCAGTTCTTC	CAWIGLAENEQFF
-	TRBV4-1	TRBJ1-2	-	15	TGCGCCAGCAGCCAAGTGCCCCCAATAACATATGGCTACACCTTC	CASSQVPPITYGYTF
-	TRBV19	TRBJ1-1	-	18	TGTGCCAGTAGCAGGGGAACAGGGTCCATGAACATGAACACTGAAGCTTTCTTT	CASSRGTGSMNMNTEAFF
-	TRBV7-6	TRBJ2-7	-	18	TGTGCCAGCAGCTTAGACCCGAACAGGGTCGGAAGTTCCTACGAGCAGTACTTC	CASSLDPNRVGSSYEQYF
-	TRBV15	TRBJ2-6	-	15	TGTGCCACCAGCAGAGGCAGGGAAGGGGCCAACGTCCTGACTTTC	CATSRGREGANVLTF
-	TRBV4-3	TRBJ2-2	-	15	TGCGCCAGCAGCCAAGGTGAACACCCTACCGGGGAGCTGTTTTTT	CASSQGEHPTGELFF
-	TRBV4-1	TRBJ2-3	TRBD2	18	TGCGCCAGCAGCCCACTAGCGGGGGCCCCCACTAGCACAGATACGCAGTATTTT	CASSPLAGAPTSTDTQYF
once	TRBV5-6	TRBJ1-3	-	12	TGTGCCAGCAGCTTTCAAGGAAACACCATATATTTT	CASSFQGNTIYF
-	TRBV7-8	TRBJ2-7	TRBD1	15	TGTGCCAGCAGCAGTAGGACAGGGGGCGAGTACAAGCAGTACTTC	CASSSRTGGEYKQYF
-	TRBV4-1	TRBJ2-5	-	16	TGCGCCAGCAGCCAAGAAGGAGGGGGCACCTCGGAGACCCAGTACTTC	CASSQEGGGTSETQYF
-	TRBV7-9	TRBJ1-1	-	15	TGTGCCAGCAGCTTAGTGCGCGGGATGAACACTGAAGCTTTCTTT	CASSLVRGMNTEAFF
-	TRBV5-1	TRBJ2-1	-	11	TGCGCCAGCAGCCTTACAGGTGAGCAGTTCTTC	CASSLTGEQFF
few	TRBV2	TRBJ2-1	TRBD2	15	TGTGCCAGCAGTGGGGGAGCGGGGACCTACAATGAGCAGTTCTTC	CASSGGAGTYNEQFF
few	TRBV4-3	TRBJ1-2	TRBD1	15	TGCGCCAGCAGCCAAGAATATGGGACAGGGGAGAAGAACACCTTC	CASSQEYGTGEKNTF
-	TRBV30	TRBJ1-5	TRBD1	14	TGTGCCTGGAGTACAGGGGGCTTCAATCAGCCCCAGCATTTT	CAWSTGGFNQPQHF